The 2 T cell receptor beta chains below were found in one sample sequenced in a study of blood T cell repertoires in COVID-19. Some clones are missing from TCRdb's copy, which holds only in-frame ones; the method was immunoSEQ multiplex PCR. The repertoire holds roughly 110,000 clones, with about two thirds as singletons. Material: peripheral blood. The receptors shown here come from a human donor with acute or convalescent COVID-19. The donor label of this sample is uncertain.

This clone has a handful of counts. The gene calls are TRBV12-3 or TRBV12-4 and TRBJ1-1; the D gene is possibly TRBD1 (5 bases). Trimming removed 5 bases from V and 7 bases from J, with 11 bases in between. This CDR3 spans 12 amino acids. In DNA form, the CDR3 reads TGTGCCAGCAGTCCCTCTAGGGGTGAAGCTTTCTTT. It specifies CASSPSRGEAFF.

This clone has just a few counts. Other nucleotide sequences in the sample specify the same CDR3. The chain employs TRBV29-1 and TRBJ1-1, with a tentative D call TRBD1 (5 bases). Trimming stripped 7 bases from V and 2 bases from J, with 11 bases between. The CDR3 has 12 amino acids. CDR1 is SQVTM, CDR2 ANQGSEA, per germline. In DNA, the CDR3 is TGCAGCGCCGGAAGGGGAAACACTGAAGCTTTCTTT. Protein: CSAGRGNTEAFF.